This entry describes one T cell receptor (beta chain). Its binding antigen is unknown. Nothing much larger sits one base from this clone, and base qualities are not available. Reading the germline V gene gives CDR1 SNHLY and CDR2 FYNNEI. Spanning cysteine to phenylalanine, the CDR3 consists of 15 amino acids. Only CDR3 DNA is held: 45 bases, read in frame from base 1. The junction shows trimming of 7 bases on V and 2 bases on J, and the gene matches do not reach 5 bases of it. The library was prepared using multiplex PCR. The instrument given in TCRdb is 454 GS FLX. Semiquantitative ARM-PCR was used to amplify the TCR alpha and beta CDR3 regions from mRNA. ARM-PCR used tagged nested gene-specific primers, after which communal superprimers carried out exponential amplification. Nested primers were removed by exonuclease before the second amplification round on first-round PCR products. The amplicons were sequenced on the 454 platform, which can rapidly sequence millions of DNA fragments without cloning bias. An effective read was defined as a read mappable to both V and J germline segments. The paper's processing steps were these. IRmap, which uses pyromap, a Smith-Waterman modification adapted to 454 sequencing errors, was used to assign reads to germline V, D and J segments. D-beta assignments were filtered with cutoffs set at the 99th percentile of alignment scores obtained from simulated random sequences. The CDR3 was taken to be the amino acids lying between the conserved V-segment Y[YFLI]C motif and the J-segment [FW]GXGT motif. Repertoire diversity was estimated with a compound Poisson process model previously applied to large-scale EST data. A cross-contamination detection procedure was applied to argue against sample contamination as the source of shared CDR3s. TCRdb reprocessed the public reads (quality trimming at Q25 with fastp, clone calling with MiXCR) and kept in-frame beta chains. Entries are consolidated by CDR3 protein sequence, retaining the most common genes and DNA. The V and J calls and clone size are TCRdb's, not the authors'. The table for this sample lists about 4,700 distinct CDR3 sequences; roughly 80% of them were counted only once. The ten most abundant clones make up about 30% of the sample.

The sample belongs to a study of relationships among human T cell subsets (TCRdb year 2010). Study-level background: Eight distinct blood T cell populations were sequenced: pan T, CD8 cytotoxic, regulatory, Th1, Th2, naive plus transitional, activated and memory cells.

T cell subsets were isolated with Miltenyi superparamagnetic beads coated with subset-specific monoclonal antibodies. All T cell populations were isolated from peripheral blood. Mononuclear cells were obtained from whole blood by Ficoll separation, and monocytes were then depleted with anti-CD14 microbeads. Isolated cell populations were immediately resuspended in RNAprotect reagent. The pan T sample comprised CD3+ T cells in general. The research as a whole found: The bead-based sorting was unable to rule out the presence of a CD4+CD8+ double-positive population. Over 50% of CD8+ cytotoxic sequences were found to belong to clones with over 100 reads, whereas few such clones were observed in the regulatory and Th2 subsets. Substantial CDR3 sharing among Th1, Th2 and regulatory T cells was interpreted as suggesting stochastic cell fate choices. T cell counts went unrecorded for two pan T samples, which were processed alongside pan B cells. Across the seven subsets, no statistically significant differences turned up in V, D and J usage, CDR3 length, or N-nucleotide additions.

The sequence came from a middle-aged man in good health. This chain is built from TRBV2 and TRBJ1-5; TRBD1 matches 10 bases in the middle. The sample taken for sequencing was total T cells sorted from blood. In light of the paper, this sample's cell subset or site label describes: CD3+ T cells in general. The nucleotides are TGTGCCAGCACTACCGGGACAGGGGGCAATCAGCCCCAGCATTTT. The encoded protein is CASTTGTGGNQPQHF.